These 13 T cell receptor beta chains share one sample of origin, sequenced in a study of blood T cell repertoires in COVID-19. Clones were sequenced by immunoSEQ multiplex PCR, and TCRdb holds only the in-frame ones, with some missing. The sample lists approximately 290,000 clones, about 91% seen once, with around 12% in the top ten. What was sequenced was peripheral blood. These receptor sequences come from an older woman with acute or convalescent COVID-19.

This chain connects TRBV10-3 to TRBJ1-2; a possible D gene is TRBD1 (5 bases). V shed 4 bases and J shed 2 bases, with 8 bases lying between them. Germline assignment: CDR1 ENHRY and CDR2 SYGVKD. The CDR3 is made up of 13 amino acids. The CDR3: CAISVQGNYGYTF. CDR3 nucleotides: TGTGCCATCAGTGTTCAGGGAAACTATGGCTACACCTTC.

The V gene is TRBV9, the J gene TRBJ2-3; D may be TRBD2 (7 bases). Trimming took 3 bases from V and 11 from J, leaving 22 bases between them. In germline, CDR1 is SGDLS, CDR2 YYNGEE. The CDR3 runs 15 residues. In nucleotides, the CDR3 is TGTGCCAGCAGCGGAAAGCCCGAGGGGGGGGATGGGCAGTATTTT. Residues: CASSGKPEGGDGQYF.

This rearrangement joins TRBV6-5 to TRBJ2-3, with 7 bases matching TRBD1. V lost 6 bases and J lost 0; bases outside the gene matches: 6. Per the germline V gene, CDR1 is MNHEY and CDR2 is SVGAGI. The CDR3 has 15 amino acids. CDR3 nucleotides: TGTGCCAGCAGGCGTGGGACAGATAGCACAGATACGCAGTATTTT. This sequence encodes CASRRGTDSTDTQYF.

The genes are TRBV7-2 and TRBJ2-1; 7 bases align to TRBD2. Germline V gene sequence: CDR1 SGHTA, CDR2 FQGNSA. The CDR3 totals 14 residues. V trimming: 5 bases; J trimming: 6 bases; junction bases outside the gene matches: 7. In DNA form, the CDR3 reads TGTGCCAGCAGCAGCGGACTAGTACCCAATGAGCAGTTCTTC. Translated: CASSSGLVPNEQFF.

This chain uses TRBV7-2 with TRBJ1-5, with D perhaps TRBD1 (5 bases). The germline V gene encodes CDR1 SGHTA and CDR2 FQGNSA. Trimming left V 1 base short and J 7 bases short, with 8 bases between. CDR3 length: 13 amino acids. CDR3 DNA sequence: TGTGCCAGCAGCTTAGGCAGGGCACAGCCCCAGCATTTT. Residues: CASSLGRAQPQHF.

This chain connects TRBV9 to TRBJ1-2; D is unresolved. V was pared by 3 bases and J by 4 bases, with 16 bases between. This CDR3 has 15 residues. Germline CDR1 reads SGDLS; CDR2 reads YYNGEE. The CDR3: CASSEHSSAGYGYTF. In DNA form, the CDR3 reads TGTGCCAGCAGCGAACACTCCTCGGCAGGCTATGGCTACACCTTC. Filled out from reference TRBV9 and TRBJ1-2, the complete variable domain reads DSGVTQTPKHLITATGQRVTLRCSPRSGDLSVYWYQQSLDQGLQFLIQYYNGEERAKGNILERFSAQQFPDLHSELNLSSLELGDSALYFCASSEHSSAGYGYTFGSGTRLTVV.

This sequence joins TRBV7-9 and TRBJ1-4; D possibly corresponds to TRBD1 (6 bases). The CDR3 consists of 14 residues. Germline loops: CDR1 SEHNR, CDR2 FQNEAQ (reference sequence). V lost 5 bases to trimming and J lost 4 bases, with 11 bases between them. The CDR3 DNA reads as TGTGCCAGCAGCCCTGGACAGTATAATGAAAAACTGTTTTTT. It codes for CASSPGQYNEKLFF.

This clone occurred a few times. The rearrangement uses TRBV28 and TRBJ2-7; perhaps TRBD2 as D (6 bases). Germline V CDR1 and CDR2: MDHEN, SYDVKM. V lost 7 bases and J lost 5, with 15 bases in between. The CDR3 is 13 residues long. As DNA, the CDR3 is TGTGCCAGCATGCGCGGGACCATACACGAGCAGTACTTC. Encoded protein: CASMRGTIHEQYF.

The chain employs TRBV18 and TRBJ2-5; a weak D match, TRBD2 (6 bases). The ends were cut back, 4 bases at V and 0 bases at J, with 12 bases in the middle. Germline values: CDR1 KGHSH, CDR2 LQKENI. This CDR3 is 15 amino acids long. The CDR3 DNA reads TGTGCCAGCTCACGAGGAGGGCTGAACCAAGAGACCCAGTACTTC. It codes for CASSRGGLNQETQYF.

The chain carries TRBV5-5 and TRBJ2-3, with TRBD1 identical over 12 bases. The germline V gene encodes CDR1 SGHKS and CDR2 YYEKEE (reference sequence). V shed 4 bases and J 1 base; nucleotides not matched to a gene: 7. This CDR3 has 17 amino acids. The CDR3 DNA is TGTGCCAGCAGCCCGCGAGGGACAGGGGGCGGCACAGATACGCAGTATTTT. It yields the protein CASSPRGTGGGTDTQYF.

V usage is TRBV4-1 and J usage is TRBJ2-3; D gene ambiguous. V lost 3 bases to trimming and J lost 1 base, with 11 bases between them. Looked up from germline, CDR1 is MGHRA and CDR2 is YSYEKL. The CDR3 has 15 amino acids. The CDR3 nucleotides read TGCGCCAGCAGCCATACTCGGTTTGGCACAGATACGCAGTATTTT. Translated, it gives CASSHTRFGTDTQYF.

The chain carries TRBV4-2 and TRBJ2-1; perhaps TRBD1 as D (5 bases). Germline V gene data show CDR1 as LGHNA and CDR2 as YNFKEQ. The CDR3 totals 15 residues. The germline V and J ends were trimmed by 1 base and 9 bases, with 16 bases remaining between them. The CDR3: CASSQAGSLDSEQFF. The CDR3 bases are TGTGCCAGCAGCCAAGCAGGCAGCCTAGACAGTGAGCAGTTCTTC.

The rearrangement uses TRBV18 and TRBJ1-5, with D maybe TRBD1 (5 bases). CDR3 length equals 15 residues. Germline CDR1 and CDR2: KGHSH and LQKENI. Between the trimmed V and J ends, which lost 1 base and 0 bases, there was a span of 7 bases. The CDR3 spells CASSPRGDSNQPQHF. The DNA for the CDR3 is TGTGCCAGCTCACCACGGGGGGATAGCAATCAGCCCCAGCATTTT. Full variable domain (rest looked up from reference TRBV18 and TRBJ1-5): NAGVMQNPRHLVRRRGQEARLRCSPMKGHSHVYWYRQLPEEGLKFMVYLQKENIIDESGMPKERFSAEFPKEGPSILRIQQVVRGDSAAYFCASSPRGDSNQPQHFGDGTRLSIL.